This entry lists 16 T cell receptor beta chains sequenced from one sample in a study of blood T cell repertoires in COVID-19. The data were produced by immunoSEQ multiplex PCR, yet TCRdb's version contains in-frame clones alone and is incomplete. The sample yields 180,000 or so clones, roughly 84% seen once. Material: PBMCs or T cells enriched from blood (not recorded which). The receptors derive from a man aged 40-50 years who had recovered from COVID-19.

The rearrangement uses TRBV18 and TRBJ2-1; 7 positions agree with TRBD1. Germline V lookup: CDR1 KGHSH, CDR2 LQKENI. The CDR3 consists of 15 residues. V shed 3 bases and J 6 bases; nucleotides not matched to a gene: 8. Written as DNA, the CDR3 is TGTGCCAGCTCACCGGGACAGAACGTCTTCAATGAGCAGTTCTTC. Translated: CASSPGQNVFNEQFF.

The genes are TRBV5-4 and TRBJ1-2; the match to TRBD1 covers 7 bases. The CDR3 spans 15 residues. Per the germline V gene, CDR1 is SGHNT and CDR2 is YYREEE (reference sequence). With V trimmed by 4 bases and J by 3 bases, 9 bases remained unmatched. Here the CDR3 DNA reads TGTGCCAGCAGCGGGAGAGGGGGCGCGGACTATGGCTACACCTTC. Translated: CASSGRGGADYGYTF.

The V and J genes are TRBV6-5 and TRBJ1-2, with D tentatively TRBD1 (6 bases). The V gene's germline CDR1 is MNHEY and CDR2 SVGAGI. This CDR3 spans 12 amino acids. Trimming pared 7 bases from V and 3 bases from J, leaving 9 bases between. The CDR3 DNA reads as TGTGCCAGCAAACAGGGTGACTATGGCTACACCTTC. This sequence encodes CASKQGDYGYTF.

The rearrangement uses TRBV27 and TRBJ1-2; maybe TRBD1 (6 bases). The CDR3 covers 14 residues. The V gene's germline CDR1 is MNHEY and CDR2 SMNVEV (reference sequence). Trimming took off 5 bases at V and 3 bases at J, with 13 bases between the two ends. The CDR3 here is CASSPQGSHYGYTF. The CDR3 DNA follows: TGTGCCAGCAGTCCCCAGGGGTCACACTATGGCTACACCTTC.

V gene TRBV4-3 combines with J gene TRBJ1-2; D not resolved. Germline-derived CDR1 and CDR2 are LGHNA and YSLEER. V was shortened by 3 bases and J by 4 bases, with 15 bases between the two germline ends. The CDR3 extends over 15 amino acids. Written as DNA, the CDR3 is TGCGCCAGCAGCCAGGGTACCGGGTCTGTCTATGGCTACACCTTC. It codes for CASSQGTGSVYGYTF.

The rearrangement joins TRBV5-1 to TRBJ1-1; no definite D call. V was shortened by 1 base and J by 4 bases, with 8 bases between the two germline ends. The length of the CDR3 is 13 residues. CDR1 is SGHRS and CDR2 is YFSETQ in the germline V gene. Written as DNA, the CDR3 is TGCGCCAGCAGCTTGCAGGAGGGCACTGAAGCTTTCTTT. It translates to CASSLQEGTEAFF.

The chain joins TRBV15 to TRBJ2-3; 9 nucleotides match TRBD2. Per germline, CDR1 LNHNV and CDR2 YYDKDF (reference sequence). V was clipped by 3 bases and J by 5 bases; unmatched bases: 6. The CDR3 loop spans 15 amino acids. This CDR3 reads CATSSRSSGVDTQYF. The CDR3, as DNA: TGTGCCACCAGCAGCCGGTCTAGCGGGGTAGATACGCAGTATTTT.

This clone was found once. The CDR3 loop reads CASSPFPSSGGKDTQYF. The CDR3 nucleotides are TGTGCCAGCAGTCCCTTCCCTTCTAGCGGGGGGAAAGATACGCAGTATTTT. The genes are TRBV2 and TRBJ2-3; 11 nucleotides match TRBD2. V shed 5 bases and J 5 bases; nucleotides not matched to a gene: 12. Germline CDR1 and CDR2: SNHLY and FYNNEI. This CDR3 is built from 17 residues.

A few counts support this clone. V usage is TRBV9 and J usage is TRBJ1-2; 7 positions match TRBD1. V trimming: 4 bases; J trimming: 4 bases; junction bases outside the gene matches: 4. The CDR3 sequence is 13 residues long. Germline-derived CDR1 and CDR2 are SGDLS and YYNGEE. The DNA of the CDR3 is TGTGCCAGCAGCCCCTCAGGGGGCTATGGCTACACCTTC. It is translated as CASSPSGGYGYTF.

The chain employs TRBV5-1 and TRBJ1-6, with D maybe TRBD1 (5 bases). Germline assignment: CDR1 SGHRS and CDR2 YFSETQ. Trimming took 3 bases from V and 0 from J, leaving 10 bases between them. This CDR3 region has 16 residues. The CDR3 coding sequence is TGCGCCAGCAGCTGGGGCGCATTCTCCTATAATTCACCCCTCCACTTT. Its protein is CASSWGAFSYNSPLHF. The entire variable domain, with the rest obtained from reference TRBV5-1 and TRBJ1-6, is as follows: KAGVTQTPRYLIKTRGQQVTLSCSPISGHRSVSWYQQTPGQGLQFLFEYFSETQRNKGNFPGRFSGRQFSNSRSEMNVSTLELGDSALYLCASSWGAFSYNSPLHFGNGTRLTVT.

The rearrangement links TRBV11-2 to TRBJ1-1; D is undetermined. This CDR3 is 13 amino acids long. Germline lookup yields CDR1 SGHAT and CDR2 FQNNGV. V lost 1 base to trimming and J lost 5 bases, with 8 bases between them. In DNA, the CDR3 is TGTGCCAGCAGCTTAGTTCCCCAGACTGAAGCTTTCTTT. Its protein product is CASSLVPQTEAFF.

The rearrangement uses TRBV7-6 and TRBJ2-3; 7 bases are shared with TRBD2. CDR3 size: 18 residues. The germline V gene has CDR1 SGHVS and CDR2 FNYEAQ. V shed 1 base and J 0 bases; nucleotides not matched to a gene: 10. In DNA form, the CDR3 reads TGTGCCAGCAGCTTAGTTTTGAAGCGGGGATACAGCACAGATACGCAGTATTTT. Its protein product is CASSLVLKRGYSTDTQYF.

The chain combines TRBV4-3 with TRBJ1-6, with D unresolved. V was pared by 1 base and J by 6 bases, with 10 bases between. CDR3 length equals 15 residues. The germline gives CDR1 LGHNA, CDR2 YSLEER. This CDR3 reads CASSQGRQVNSPLHF. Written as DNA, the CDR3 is TGCGCCAGCAGCCAAGGACGCCAGGTTAATTCACCCCTCCACTTT.

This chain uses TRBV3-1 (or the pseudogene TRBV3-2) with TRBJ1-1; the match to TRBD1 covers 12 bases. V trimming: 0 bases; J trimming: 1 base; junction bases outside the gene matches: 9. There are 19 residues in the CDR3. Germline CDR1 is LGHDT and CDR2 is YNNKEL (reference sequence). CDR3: CASSQDLGQGAIRNTEAFF. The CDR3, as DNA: TGTGCCAGCAGCCAAGATCTGGGACAGGGGGCAATCAGGAACACTGAAGCTTTCTTT.

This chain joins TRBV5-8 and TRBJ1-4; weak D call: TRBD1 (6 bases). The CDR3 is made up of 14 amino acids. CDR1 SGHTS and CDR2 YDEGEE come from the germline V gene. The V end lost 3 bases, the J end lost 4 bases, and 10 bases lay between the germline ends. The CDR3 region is CASSSSGVNEKLFF. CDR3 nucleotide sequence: TGTGCCAGCAGCTCGTCAGGGGTTAATGAAAAACTGTTTTTT.

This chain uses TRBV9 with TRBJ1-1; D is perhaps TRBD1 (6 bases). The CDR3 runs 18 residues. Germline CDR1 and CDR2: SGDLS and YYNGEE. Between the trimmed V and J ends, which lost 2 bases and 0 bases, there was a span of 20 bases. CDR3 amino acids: CASSVSTGSPLLNTEAFF. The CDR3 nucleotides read TGTGCCAGCAGCGTCTCCACAGGGAGCCCTTTGTTGAACACTGAAGCTTTCTTT.